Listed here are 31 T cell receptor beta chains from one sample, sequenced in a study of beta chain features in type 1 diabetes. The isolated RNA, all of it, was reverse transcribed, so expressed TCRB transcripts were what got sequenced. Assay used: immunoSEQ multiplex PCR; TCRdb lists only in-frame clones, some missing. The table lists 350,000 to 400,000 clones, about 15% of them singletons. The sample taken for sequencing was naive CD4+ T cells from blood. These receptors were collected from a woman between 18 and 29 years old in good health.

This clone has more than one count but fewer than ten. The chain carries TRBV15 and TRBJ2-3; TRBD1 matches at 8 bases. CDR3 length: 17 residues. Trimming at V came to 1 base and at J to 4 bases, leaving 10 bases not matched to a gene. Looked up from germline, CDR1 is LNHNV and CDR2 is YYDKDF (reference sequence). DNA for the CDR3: TGTGCCACCAGCAGAGCGTTGTGGGCAGGGGGCTCAGATACGCAGTATTTT. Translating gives CATSRALWAGGSDTQYF.

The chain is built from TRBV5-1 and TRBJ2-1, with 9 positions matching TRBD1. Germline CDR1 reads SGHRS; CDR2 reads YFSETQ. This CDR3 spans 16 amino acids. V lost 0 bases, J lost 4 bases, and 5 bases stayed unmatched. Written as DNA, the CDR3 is TGCGCCAGCAGCTTGGGGGGACAGGGAACATACAATGAGCAGTTCTTC. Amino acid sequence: CASSLGGQGTYNEQFF. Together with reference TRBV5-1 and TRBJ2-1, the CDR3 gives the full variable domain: KAGVTQTPRYLIKTRGQQVTLSCSPISGHRSVSWYQQTPGQGLQFLFEYFSETQRNKGNFPGRFSGRQFSNSRSEMNVSTLELGDSALYLCASSLGGQGTYNEQFFGPGTRLTVL.

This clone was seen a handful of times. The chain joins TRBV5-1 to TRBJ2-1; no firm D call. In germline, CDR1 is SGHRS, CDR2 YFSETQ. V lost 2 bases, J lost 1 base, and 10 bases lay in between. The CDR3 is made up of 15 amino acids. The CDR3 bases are TGCGCCAGCAGCTTCGAGGATTGGTCCTACAATGAGCAGTTCTTC. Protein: CASSFEDWSYNEQFF.

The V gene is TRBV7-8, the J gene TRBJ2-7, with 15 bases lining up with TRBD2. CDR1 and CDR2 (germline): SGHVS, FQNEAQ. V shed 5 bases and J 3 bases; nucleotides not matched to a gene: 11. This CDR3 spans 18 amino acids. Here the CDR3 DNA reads TGTGCCAGCAGCCCTCAAGGGACTAGCGGGAGGCGAGACTACGAGCAGTACTTC. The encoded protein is CASSPQGTSGRRDYEQYF.

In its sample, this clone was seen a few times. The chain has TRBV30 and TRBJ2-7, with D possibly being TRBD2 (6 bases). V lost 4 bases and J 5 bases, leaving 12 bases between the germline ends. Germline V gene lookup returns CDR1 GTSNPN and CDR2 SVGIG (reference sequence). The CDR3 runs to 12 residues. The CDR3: CAWIGLANEQYF. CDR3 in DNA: TGTGCCTGGATCGGGCTAGCGAACGAGCAGTACTTC.

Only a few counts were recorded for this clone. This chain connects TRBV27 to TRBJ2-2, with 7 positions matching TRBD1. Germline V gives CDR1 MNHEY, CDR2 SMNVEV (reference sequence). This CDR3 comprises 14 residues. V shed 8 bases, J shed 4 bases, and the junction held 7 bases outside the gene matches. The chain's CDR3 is CASGRQGSTGELFF. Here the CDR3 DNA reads TGTGCCAGCGGGCGACAGGGATCCACCGGGGAGCTGTTTTTT.

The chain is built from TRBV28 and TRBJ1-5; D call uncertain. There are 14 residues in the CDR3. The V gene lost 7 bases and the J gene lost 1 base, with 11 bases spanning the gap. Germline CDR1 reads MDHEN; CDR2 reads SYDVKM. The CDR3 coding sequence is TGTGCCAGCATTCCGAGTCCGAGCAATCAGCCCCAGCATTTT. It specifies CASIPSPSNQPQHF.

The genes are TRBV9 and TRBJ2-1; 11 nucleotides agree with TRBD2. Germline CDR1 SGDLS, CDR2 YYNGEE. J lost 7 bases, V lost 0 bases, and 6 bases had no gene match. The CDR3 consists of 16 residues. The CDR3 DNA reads TGTGCCAGCAGCGTAGCCGGGACTAGCGGAATGAATGAGCAGTTCTTC. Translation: CASSVAGTSGMNEQFF.

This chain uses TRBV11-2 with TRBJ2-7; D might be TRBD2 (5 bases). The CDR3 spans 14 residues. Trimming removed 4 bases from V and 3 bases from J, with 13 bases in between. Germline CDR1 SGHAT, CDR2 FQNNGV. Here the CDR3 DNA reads TGTGCCAGCAGCTCGCATATCGGGGTCTACGAGCAGTACTTC. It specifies CASSSHIGVYEQYF.

This chain's CDR3 is CASSPSEGWNIQYF. The DNA of the CDR3 is TGTGCCAGCTCACCAAGTGAGGGCTGGAACATTCAGTACTTC. The rearrangement uses TRBV18 and TRBJ2-4; D is possibly TRBD2 (5 bases). The V end was cut by 2 bases, the J end by 7 bases, with 12 bases between. The germline CDR1 and CDR2 sequences are KGHSH and LQKENI. This CDR3 spans 14 amino acids.

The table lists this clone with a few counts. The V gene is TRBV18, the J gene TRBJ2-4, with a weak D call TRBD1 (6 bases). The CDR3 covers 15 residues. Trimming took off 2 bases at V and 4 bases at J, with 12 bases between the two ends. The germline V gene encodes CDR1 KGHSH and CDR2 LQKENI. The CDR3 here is CASSPGQGPKNIQYF. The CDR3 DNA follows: TGTGCCAGCTCACCAGGGCAGGGGCCTAAAAACATTCAGTACTTC.

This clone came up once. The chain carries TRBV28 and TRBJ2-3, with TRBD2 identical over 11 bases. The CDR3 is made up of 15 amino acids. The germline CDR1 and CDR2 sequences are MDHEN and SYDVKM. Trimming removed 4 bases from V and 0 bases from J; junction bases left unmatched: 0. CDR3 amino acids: CASSWTSGSTDTQYF. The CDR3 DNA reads TGTGCCAGCAGTTGGACTAGCGGGAGCACAGATACGCAGTATTTT.

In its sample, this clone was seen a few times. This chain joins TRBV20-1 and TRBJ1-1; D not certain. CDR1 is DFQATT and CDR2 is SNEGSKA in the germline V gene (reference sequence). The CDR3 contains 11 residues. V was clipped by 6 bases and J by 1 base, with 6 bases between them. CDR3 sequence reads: CSAEGNTEAFF. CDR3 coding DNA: TGCAGTGCGGAGGGGAACACTGAAGCTTTCTTT.

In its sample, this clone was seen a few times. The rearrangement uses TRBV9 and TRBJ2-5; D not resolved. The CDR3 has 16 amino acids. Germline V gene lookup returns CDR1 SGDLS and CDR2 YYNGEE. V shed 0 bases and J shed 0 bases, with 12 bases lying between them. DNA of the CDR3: TGTGCCAGCAGCGTAGCAGGCTATTCGTACCAAGAGACCCAGTACTTC. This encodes CASSVAGYSYQETQYF.

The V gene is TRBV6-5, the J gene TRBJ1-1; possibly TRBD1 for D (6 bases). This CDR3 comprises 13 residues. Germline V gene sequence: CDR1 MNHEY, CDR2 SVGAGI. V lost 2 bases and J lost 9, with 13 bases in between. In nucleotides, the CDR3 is TGTGCCAGCAGTTACGACAGGCGAGGCCAAGCTTTCTTT. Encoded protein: CASSYDRRGQAFF.

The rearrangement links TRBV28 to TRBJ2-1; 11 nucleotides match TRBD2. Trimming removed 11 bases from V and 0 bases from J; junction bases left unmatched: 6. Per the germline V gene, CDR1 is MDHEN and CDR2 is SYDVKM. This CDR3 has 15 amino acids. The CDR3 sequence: CASGLAASSYNEQFF. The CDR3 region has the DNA TGTGCCTCGGGACTAGCGGCCAGCTCCTACAATGAGCAGTTCTTC.

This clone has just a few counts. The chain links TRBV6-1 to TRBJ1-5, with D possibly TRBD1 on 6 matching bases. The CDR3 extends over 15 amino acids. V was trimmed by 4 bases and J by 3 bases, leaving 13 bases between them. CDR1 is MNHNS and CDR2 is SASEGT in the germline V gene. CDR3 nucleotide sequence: TGTGCCAGCAGTGTCTTGGACAGCGCCAATCAGCCCCAGCATTTT. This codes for CASSVLDSANQPQHF.

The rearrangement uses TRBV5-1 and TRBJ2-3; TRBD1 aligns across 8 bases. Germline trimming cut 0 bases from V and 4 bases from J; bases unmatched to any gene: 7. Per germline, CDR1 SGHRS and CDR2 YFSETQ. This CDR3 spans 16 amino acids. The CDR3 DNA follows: TGCGCCAGCAGCTTGGAGCTGGCAGGGGGCTCAGATACGCAGTATTTT. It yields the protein CASSLELAGGSDTQYF. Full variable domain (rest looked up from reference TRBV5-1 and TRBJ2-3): KAGVTQTPRYLIKTRGQQVTLSCSPISGHRSVSWYQQTPGQGLQFLFEYFSETQRNKGNFPGRFSGRQFSNSRSEMNVSTLELGDSALYLCASSLELAGGSDTQYFGPGTRLTVL.

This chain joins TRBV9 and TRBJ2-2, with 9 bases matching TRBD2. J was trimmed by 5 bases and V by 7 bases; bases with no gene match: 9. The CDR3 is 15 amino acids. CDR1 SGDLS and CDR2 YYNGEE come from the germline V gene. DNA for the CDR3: TGTGCCAGCGGGGGGTGGCTAGCGGGGACCGGGGAGCTGTTTTTT. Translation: CASGGWLAGTGELFF.

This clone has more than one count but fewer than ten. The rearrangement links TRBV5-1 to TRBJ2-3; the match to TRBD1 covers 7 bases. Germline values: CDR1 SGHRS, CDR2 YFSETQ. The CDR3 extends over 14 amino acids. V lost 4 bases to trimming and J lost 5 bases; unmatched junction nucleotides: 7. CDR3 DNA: TGCGCCAGCAGCCCAGACAGGGTTGGAGATACGCAGTATTTT. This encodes CASSPDRVGDTQYF.

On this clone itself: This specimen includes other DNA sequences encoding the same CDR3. The CDR3 here is CASSLGLAAYEQYF. As DNA, the CDR3 is TGTGCCAGCAGCTTAGGACTAGCGGCTTACGAGCAGTACTTC. This chain joins TRBV7-2 and TRBJ2-7; 9 nucleotides line up with TRBD2. Germline CDR1 is SGHTA and CDR2 is FQGNSA. This CDR3 comprises 14 residues. Germline trimming cut 1 base from V and 4 bases from J; bases unmatched to any gene: 2.

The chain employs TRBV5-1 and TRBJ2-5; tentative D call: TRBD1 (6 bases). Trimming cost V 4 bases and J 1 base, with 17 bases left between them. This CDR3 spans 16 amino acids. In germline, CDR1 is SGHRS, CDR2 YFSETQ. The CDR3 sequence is CASSRGIGSAQETQYF. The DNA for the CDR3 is TGCGCCAGCAGCAGGGGGATCGGGTCGGCCCAAGAGACCCAGTACTTC.

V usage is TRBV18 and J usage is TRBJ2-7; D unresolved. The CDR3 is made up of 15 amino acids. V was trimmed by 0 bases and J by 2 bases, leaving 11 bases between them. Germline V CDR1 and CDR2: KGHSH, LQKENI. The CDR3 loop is CASSPPSLVAYEQYF. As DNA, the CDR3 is TGTGCCAGCTCACCACCGTCCCTAGTTGCCTACGAGCAGTACTTC.

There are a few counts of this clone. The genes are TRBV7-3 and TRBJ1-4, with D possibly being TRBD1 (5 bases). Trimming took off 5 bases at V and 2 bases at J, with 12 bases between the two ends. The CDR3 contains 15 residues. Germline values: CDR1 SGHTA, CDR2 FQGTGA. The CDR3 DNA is TGTGCCAGCAGCCCAACTGGGGCGACTAATGAAAAACTGTTTTTT. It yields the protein CASSPTGATNEKLFF.

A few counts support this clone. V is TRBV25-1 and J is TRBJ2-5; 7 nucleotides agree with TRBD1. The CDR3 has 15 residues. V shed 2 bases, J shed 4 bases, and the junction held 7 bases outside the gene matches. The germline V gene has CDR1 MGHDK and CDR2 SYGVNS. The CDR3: CASSEGYRGLETQYF. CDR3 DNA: TGTGCCAGCAGTGAAGGGTACAGGGGATTAGAGACCCAGTACTTC.

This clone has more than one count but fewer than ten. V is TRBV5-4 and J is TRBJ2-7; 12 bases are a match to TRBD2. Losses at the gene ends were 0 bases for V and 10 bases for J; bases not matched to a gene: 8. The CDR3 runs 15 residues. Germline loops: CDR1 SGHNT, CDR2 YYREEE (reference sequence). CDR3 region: CASSLDRLAGDSQYF. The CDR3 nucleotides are TGTGCCAGCAGCTTGGATAGACTAGCGGGAGATTCACAGTACTTC.

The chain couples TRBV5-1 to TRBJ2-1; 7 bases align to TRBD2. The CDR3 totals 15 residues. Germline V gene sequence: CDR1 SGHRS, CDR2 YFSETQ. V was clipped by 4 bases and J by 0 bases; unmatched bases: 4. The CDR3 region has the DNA TGCGCCAGCAGCGCCGGGGGGAGCTCCTACAATGAGCAGTTCTTC. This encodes CASSAGGSSYNEQFF.

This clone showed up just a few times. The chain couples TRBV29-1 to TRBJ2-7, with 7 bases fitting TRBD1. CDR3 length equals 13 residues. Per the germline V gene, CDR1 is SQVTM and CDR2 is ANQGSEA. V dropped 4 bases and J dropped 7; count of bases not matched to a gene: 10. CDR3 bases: TGCAGCGTTGTTGACAGGGTAAGCGAAGAGCAGTACTTC. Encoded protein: CSVVDRVSEEQYF.

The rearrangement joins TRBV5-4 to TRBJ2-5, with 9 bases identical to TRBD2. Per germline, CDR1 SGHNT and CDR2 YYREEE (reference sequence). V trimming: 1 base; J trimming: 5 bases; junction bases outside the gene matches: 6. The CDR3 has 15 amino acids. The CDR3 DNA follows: TGTGCCAGCAGCTTGCATAGCGGGAGCGGGGAGACCCAGTACTTC. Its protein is CASSLHSGSGETQYF.

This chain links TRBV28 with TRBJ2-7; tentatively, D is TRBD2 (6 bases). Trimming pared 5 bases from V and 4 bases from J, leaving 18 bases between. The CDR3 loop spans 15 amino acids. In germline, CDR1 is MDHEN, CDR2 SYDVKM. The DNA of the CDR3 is TGTGCCAGCAGTCCCGGGGGAGGTCGACTGTACGAGCAGTACTTC. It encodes CASSPGGGRLYEQYF. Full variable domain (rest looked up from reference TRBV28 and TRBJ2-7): DVKVTQSSRYLVKRTGEKVFLECVQDMDHENMFWYRQDPGLGLRLIYFSYDVKMKEKGDIPEGYSVSREKKERFSLILESASTNQTSMYLCASSPGGGRLYEQYFGPGTRLTVT.

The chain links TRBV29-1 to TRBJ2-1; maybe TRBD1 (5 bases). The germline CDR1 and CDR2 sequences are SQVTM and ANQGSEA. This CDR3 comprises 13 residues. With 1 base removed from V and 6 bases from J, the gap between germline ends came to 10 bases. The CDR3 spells CSVEGQGFNEQFF. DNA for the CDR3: TGCAGCGTTGAAGGGCAGGGATTCAATGAGCAGTTCTTC.